These T cell receptor beta chains were read from a single sample in a study of blood T cell repertoires in COVID-19. Repertoires were generated with immunoSEQ multiplex PCR, while TCRdb's copy carries only in-frame clones and drops some. The sample gives roughly 280,000 clones, more than 80% of which show up once; approximately 2.5% is in the top ten. Sequenced sample: PBMCs or T cells enriched from blood (not recorded which). Receptors originate from a young woman who had recovered from COVID-19. Both conserved end residues are part of each CDR3. A D gene is named only where the DNA matches it firmly. For some rows the clone size is stated as once, few or many, or as a class when expanded; others skip it.

v_call: TRBV4-1; j_call: TRBJ2-3; d_call: TRBD2; clone_size: -; cdr3_nt: TGCGCCAGCAGCCAAGGTCCAGGGCTAGCGGGGAGCACAGATACGCAGTATTTT; cdr3_aa: CASSQGPGLAGSTDTQYF
v_call: TRBV6-5; j_call: TRBJ1-2; d_call: -; clone_size: few; cdr3_nt: TGTGCCAGCTACGCGACAGGCACCTATGGCTACACCTTC; cdr3_aa: CASYATGTYGYTF
v_call: TRBV19; j_call: TRBJ1-2; d_call: -; clone_size: -; cdr3_nt: TGTGCCAGTAGTATCTTCCAGGGGAGTCGGGGCTACACCTTC; cdr3_aa: CASSIFQGSRGYTF
v_call: TRBV24-1; j_call: TRBJ2-1; d_call: TRBD1; clone_size: -; cdr3_nt: TGTGCCACCAGTGATCTCCAGGGACAGGGTTTTAATGAGCAGTTCTTC; cdr3_aa: CATSDLQGQGFNEQFF
v_call: TRBV7-9; j_call: TRBJ1-6; d_call: TRBD1; clone_size: -; cdr3_nt: TGTGCCAGTACCTGGGGGACAGGGGATAATTCACCCCTCCACTTT; cdr3_aa: CASTWGTGDNSPLHF
v_call: TRBV9; j_call: TRBJ1-1; d_call: -; clone_size: -; cdr3_nt: TGTGCCAGCAGCGCCCCGGGGGGCAATCTGAACACTGAAGCTTTCTTT; cdr3_aa: CASSAPGGNLNTEAFF
v_call: TRBV5-4; j_call: TRBJ2-5; d_call: -; clone_size: -; cdr3_nt: TGTGCCAGCAGCCCGGGACTGCAAGAGACCCAGTACTTC; cdr3_aa: CASSPGLQETQYF
v_call: TRBV7-9; j_call: TRBJ2-2; d_call: TRBD1; clone_size: -; cdr3_nt: TGTGCCACCCTAAGGACAGGGGTTAACACCGGGGAGCTGTTTTTT; cdr3_aa: CATLRTGVNTGELFF
v_call: TRBV5-1; j_call: TRBJ2-5; d_call: TRBD2; clone_size: -; cdr3_nt: TGCGCCAGCAGCCAGGGACTAGCGGAAGAGACCCAGTACTTC; cdr3_aa: CASSQGLAEETQYF
v_call: TRBV10-3; j_call: TRBJ2-3; d_call: -; clone_size: -; cdr3_nt: TGTGCCATCAGGGCGGCCCGCCAAGAGACAGATACGCAGTATTTT; cdr3_aa: CAIRAARQETDTQYF
v_call: TRBV4-1; j_call: TRBJ1-1; d_call: TRBD1; clone_size: -; cdr3_nt: TGCGCCAGCAGCCTGGGACAGAAGAACACTGAAGCTTTCTTT; cdr3_aa: CASSLGQKNTEAFF
v_call: TRBV5-1; j_call: TRBJ1-3; d_call: TRBD1; clone_size: -; cdr3_nt: TGCGCCAGCAGCGCCGGAGGGACAGCCTCTGGAAACACCATATATTTT; cdr3_aa: CASSAGGTASGNTIYF
v_call: TRBV6-5; j_call: TRBJ1-2; d_call: -; clone_size: -; cdr3_nt: TGTGCCAGCAGTTACTCGACCGTACAGTTCTATGGCTACACCTTC; cdr3_aa: CASSYSTVQFYGYTF
v_call: TRBV3-1/TRBV3-2; j_call: TRBJ2-1; d_call: -; clone_size: -; cdr3_nt: TGTGCCAGCAGCCAAGTATCTGAGCAGTTCTTC; cdr3_aa: CASSQVSEQFF
v_call: TRBV7-6; j_call: TRBJ1-2; d_call: TRBD1; clone_size: once; cdr3_nt: TGTGCCAGCAGCTTAACGGACAGGGGGCATGGCTACACCTTC; cdr3_aa: CASSLTDRGHGYTF